This TCR beta chain was retrieved from a study of cytomegalovirus exposure and HLA in healthy donors (dated by TCRdb to between 2016 and 2019). In the study overall: In an earlier analysis of about 560 of the donors, 276 Gb of sequence data and 100 million or so unique TCR beta sequences from some 170 million T cells were reported. To predict cytomegalovirus infection status, the study brought together high-throughput TCR immunosequencing, statistical association of individual TCRs with disease status, and machine learning. The study aimed to test whether signatures of past pathogen exposure could be identified by cataloging public T cell receptors. Donor age, sex, ethnicity and CMV serostatus were compiled together with the repertoire data. Using immunosequencing, the study profiled T cell repertoires from about 610 subjects and related those repertoires to cytomegalovirus serostatus. Typing coverage differed by locus: A, B, C, DRB1 and DQB1 were typed in roughly 620-640 donors, DQA1 in about 510, DPA1 in 606, and DPB1 in 450 to 490. An earlier analysis of around 580 of the donors used high-throughput TCR beta sequencing to judge whether each TCR beta V gene segment behaved as functional or pseudogenic. Of the approximately 400 genotyped donors, roughly 80% were placed in the genetic ancestry cluster associated with self-reported Caucasian donors. In a later analysis, previously published TCR beta repertoires from hundreds of donors were re-analyzed and high-resolution HLA genotyping was added so that TCR occurrence patterns could be studied. Roughly 5 DR-DQ haplotypes were handled as single units for association and clustering, since linkage in the cohort was strong. Rather than using new phenotypic data, the later analysis identified candidate immune exposures from TCR beta sequences and from how often those sequences occurred across donors. Among roughly 400 genotyped donors of the cohort, an average of around 250,000 unique TCR beta nucleotide sequences was sequenced per donor, of which 15% to 20% were non-productive. In addition to the first cohort of 500 to 850 subjects, a separate validation cohort of some 120 different subjects was used. Every repertoire in the discovery cohort had been generated on one and the same sequencing platform. HLA typing included class I and class II loci at four-digit resolution. About 310 gigabases of sequencing data and approximately 84 million unique TCR sequences were included in an early release covering around 600 HLA-typed donors. A later genetic analysis used genome-wide SNP genotypes for about 55% of the 666 donors, treating that subset as a discovery cohort. The research as a whole found: A group of highly shared sequence variants was considered likely to be a technical artifact of the sequencing pipeline. Linkage disequilibrium might explain the correlated functional status among segregating V segments, but an unknown experimental factor could not be ruled out. The only immune exposure information available for the cohort was CMV serostatus. A later genetic analysis reported fewer N-insertions in productive TCRs among donors in an Asian-associated ancestry cluster than the roughly 620-donor mean. Most CMV-associated TCR beta chains appeared to be HLA-restricted in a later analysis, and the HLA associations seemed to be driven largely by CMV exposure. Because HLA typing was missing for some donors at each locus, association tests included only the typed subset. According to a later analysis, parvovirus B19, influenza, CMV and Epstein-Barr virus appeared linked to several top co-occurrence clusters. The presence/absence analyses assumed that sequencing depth was roughly uniform across donors, and that assumption may not be true. A further reported finding was that TCR beta sequences accurately predicted the HLA-A and HLA-B alleles for most subjects in the first cohort. V-gene and J-gene trimming of TCR beta chains was associated with a missense DCLRE1C variant in a later genetic analysis, and the association was replicated in an independent cohort. Assigning TCR associations to individual alleles was difficult when HLA alleles, especially DR and DQ, strongly co-occurred. Because counts were too low, approximately 18 rarely observed V segments, including chromosome 9 orphons, were excluded from the earlier analysis of under 650 of the donors. Because the 87-base-pair reads could not distinguish some IMGT-functional V segments, including TRBV6-2 and TRBV6-3, those segments were excluded. A total of 150 to 200 TCR beta chains were listed by the study as associated with cytomegalovirus. According to the authors, the approach could potentially be generalized to other disease states and immunological phenotypes. Specific HLA alleles were associated with about 17,000 TCR beta sequences at a false discovery rate of 0.05 in a later analysis. The cohort was sequenced for TCR beta chains only, and without alpha or paired-chain data the features that could be detected were limited. An earlier analysis of approximately 540 of the donors showed that most TCR beta V segments appeared in productive rearrangements either about 87% or about 30% of the time, which broadly matched IMGT annotations. While some public TCRs were present in many individuals, most TCR sequences turned up only very rarely across donors. In vitro tests confirmed that a few of the cytomegalovirus-associated TCR beta chains recognize cytomegalovirus antigens. A later analysis found that HLA-associated TCR beta chains were more clonally expanded and had lower generation probabilities than equally common non-associated chains. A later analysis found that TCR association rates varied across HLA loci, with DRB1 alleles showing the most associated TCRs and HLA-C alleles the fewest. The classifier was reported to diagnose cytomegalovirus status with high specificity and sensitivity in both the original and validation cohorts.

The cohort consisted of fewer than 700 healthy bone marrow donors. All cohort members were sampled while nominally healthy, although unrecorded immune exposures were likely present. The donor tested CMV seropositive and was one of the 289 seropositive cohort members. Every donor gave a peripheral blood sample, and the peripheral blood mononuclear cells from that sample were used for TCR beta sequencing. Genomic DNA extraction from the blood cell samples was performed with the Qiagen DNeasy Blood Extraction Kit. To note about this clone: Its cognate antigen has yet to be identified. No qualities accompany the bases; no much larger clone lies one base away.

Receptors were amplified or captured by the immunoSEQ multiplex PCR assay. For the multiplex PCR, a mixture combining 60 forward primers for TCR Vbeta segments and 13 reverse primers for TCR Jbeta segments was used. The CDR3 region of rearranged TCR beta genes was amplified from genomic DNA by a multiplex PCR assay. The amplified TCR beta libraries were sequenced on the Illumina HiSeq System as 87-base-pair reads. The paper's processing steps were these. A later analysis counted about 80 million unique TCR beta chains across the approximately 700 repertoires, and approximately 11 million of these chains were shared by at least two donors. Raw reads were error-corrected and collapsed into unique sequences by a nearest-neighbor algorithm in which closely related sequences were merged to remove PCR and sequencing errors. CDR3 sequences were aligned to IMGT reference sequences to assign V, D and J gene segments. For a sequence to be retained, a match of at least six nucleotides was required to both a V gene segment and a J gene segment. Rearrangements were called productive when the CDR3 lacked stop codons and stayed in frame with V and J; all others were non-productive. Following IMGT convention, CDR3 was defined as the stretch from the second conserved V-encoded cysteine up to the conserved J-encoded phenylalanine. The earlier analysis of about 610 of the donors excluded any sequence lacking an unambiguous match to a single V gene segment. In an earlier analysis of around 590 of the donors, a V segment was called functional when productive rearrangements were above 56.7%, and segregating when the standard deviation between donors exceeded 5%. A statistical classification framework was built for diagnosing cytomegalovirus status from the catalog of TCR beta chain sequences. A later analysis assigned V and J genes by comparing TCR nucleotide sequences with IMGT/GENE-DB human TR gene sequences. In a later analysis, CDR3 sequences and most-parsimonious VDJ recombination scenarios were assigned using the TCRdist pipeline. In a later analysis, every TCR beta chain was defined by the combination of its CDR3 amino acid sequence and its V-gene family, and reads without a unique V-gene family were dropped. As a way to deal with suspected cross-contamination and a sequencing artifact, a later analysis dropped more than 500 nucleotide sequences that were highly shared and had low generation probability. For each public chain, a later analysis derived a clonal expansion index from normalized ranks of inferred template counts within each repertoire. In a later analysis, generation probabilities were computed with a VDJ recombination model fitted to out-of-frame rearrangements, and the resulting probabilities were checked against IGoR. A later analysis scored TCR-TCR, TCR-HLA and TCR-CMV co-occurrence with hypergeometric tests, applying a repertoire-size bias correction to TCR pairs. In a later analysis, false discovery rates were estimated by permuting HLA or CMV assignments 20 times. A later analysis grouped co-occurring TCRs with DBSCAN, adding TCRdist sequence similarity when clustering within HLA-allele-positive subsets. Co-occurrence clustering excluded repertoires with fewer than 30,000 or more than 120,000 public chains, plus five with anomalous nucleotide sharing. The source is immuneACCESS, and TCRdb retained only in-frame sequences with V and J called. Part of the clones is not carried over; for the studies checked, unresolved V genes explain less than half of this, and the remainder is unexplained. D and trimming were read from the DNA, whereas the V and J calls and clone size are those reported in that table. Within this sample are 30,000 to 40,000 clones, with about 60% of them counted one time only. Clones ranked in the top ten supply roughly 20% of the sample.

Per the germline V gene, SGHRS is the CDR1 and YFSETQ is the CDR2. The trim is 6 bases for V and 1 base for J, with a gap of 10 bases between the germline ends. The CDR3, cysteine through phenylalanine, is 14 amino acids long. Only the CDR3 DNA is retained, 42 bases long and in frame from the first base. The clonotype was recovered from a man between 45 and 60 years old in good health and CMV-seropositive. The V and J segments used are TRBV5-1 and TRBJ2-2; tentative D gene TRBD1, with 6 bases matching. Sequencing input: PBMCs. The CDR3 here reads CASTPRGNTGELFF. In nucleotides, the sequence is TGCGCCAGCACCCCCAGGGGGAACACCGGGGAGCTGTTTTTT. With the portions outside the CDR3 filled from the reference TRBV5-1 and TRBJ2-2 genes, the complete variable region becomes KAGVTQTPRYLIKTRGQQVTLSCSPISGHRSVSWYQQTPGQGLQFLFEYFSETQRNKGNFPGRFSGRQFSNSRSEMNVSTLELGDSALYLCASTPRGNTGELFFGEGSRLTVL.